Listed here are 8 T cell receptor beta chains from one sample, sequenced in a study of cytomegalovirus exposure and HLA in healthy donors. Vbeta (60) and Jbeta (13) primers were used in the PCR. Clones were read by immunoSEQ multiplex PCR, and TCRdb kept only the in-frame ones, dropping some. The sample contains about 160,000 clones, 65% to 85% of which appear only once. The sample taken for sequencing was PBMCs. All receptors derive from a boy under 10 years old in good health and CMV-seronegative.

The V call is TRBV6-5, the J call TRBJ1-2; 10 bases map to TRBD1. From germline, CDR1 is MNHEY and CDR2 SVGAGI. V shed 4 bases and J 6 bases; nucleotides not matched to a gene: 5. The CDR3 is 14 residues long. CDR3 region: CASSFRQGANGYTF. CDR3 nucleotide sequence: TGTGCCAGCAGTTTCCGACAGGGGGCTAATGGCTACACCTTC.

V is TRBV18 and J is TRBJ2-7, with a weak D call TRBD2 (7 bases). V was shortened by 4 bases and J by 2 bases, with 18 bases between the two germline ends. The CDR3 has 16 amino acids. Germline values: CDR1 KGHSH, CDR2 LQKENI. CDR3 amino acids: CASSRKGGVSTYEQYF. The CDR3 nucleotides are TGTGCCAGCTCACGGAAGGGGGGGGTCAGTACCTACGAGCAGTACTTC. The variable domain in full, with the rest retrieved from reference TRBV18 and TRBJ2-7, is NAGVMQNPRHLVRRRGQEARLRCSPMKGHSHVYWYRQLPEEGLKFMVYLQKENIIDESGMPKERFSAEFPKEGPSILRIQQVVRGDSAAYFCASSRKGGVSTYEQYFGPGTRLTVT.

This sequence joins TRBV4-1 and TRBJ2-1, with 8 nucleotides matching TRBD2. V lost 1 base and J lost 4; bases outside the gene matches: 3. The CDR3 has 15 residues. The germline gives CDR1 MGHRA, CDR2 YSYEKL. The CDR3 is CASSQARGGYNEQFF. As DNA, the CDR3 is TGCGCCAGCAGCCAAGCCCGGGGGGGATACAATGAGCAGTTCTTC.

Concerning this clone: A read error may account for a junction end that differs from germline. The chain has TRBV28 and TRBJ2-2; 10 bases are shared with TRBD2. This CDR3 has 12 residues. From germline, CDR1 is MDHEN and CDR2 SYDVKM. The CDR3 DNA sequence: TGTGCCAGCAGTTTCTCTAGCGGGGGGCTGTTTTTT. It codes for CASSFSSGGLFF.

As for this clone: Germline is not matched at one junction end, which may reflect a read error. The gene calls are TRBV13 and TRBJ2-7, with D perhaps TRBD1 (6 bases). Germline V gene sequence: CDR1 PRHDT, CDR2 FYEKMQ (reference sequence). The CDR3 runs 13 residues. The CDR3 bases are TGTGCCAGCAGCTCCAGGGGCGGTTACGAGCGGTACTTC. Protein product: CASSSRGGYERYF.

The CDR3 DNA is TGCGCCAGCAGCTCGTTGGCTAACATGGGGGCTATTAGGGCGTTCTTC. This sequence encodes CASSSLANMGAIRAFF. V usage is TRBV5-1 and J usage is TRBJ2-1, with D maybe TRBD1 (6 bases). The CDR3 has 16 residues. Deletions cut 3 bases from V and 15 bases from J, with 28 bases between. CDR1 and CDR2 (germline): SGHRS, YFSETQ.

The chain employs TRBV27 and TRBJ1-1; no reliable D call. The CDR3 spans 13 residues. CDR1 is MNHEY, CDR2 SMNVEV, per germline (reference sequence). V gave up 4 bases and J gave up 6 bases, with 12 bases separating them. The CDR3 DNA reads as TGTGCCAGCAGTTCCTTTACGGAGCCTGAAGCTTTCTTT. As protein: CASSSFTEPEAFF.

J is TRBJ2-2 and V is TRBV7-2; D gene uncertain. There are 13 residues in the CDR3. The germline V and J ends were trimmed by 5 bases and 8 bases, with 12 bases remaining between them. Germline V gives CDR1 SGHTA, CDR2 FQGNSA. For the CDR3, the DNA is TGTGCCAGCAGCCCGAGCGAGTTAGGGGAGCTGTTTTTT. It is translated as CASSPSELGELFF. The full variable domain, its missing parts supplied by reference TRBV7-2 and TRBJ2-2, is GAGVSQSPSNKVTEKGKDVELRCDPISGHTALYWYRQSLGQGLEFLIYFQGNSAPDKSGLPSDRFSAERTGGSVSTLTIQRTQQEDSAVYLCASSPSELGELFFGEGSRLTVL.